The 10 T cell receptor beta chains reported below all come from one sample, sequenced in a study of blood T cell repertoires in COVID-19. Produced via immunoSEQ multiplex PCR; TCRdb's table is partial and in-frame only. The table lists about 48,000 clones, 80% to 90% of them singletons. The sample was peripheral blood. The receptor set was obtained from a man aged 35-49 years with acute or convalescent COVID-19.

This clone was seen more than once but under ten times. This rearrangement joins TRBV7-2 to TRBJ1-2; D gene ambiguous. V lost 1 base to trimming and J lost 5 bases, with 8 bases between them. This CDR3 region has 13 residues. Germline V lookup: CDR1 SGHTA, CDR2 FQGNSA. The CDR3 region is CASSLVPGYGYTF. In DNA, the CDR3 is TGTGCCAGCAGCTTAGTCCCGGGATATGGCTACACCTTC.

V and J are TRBV28 and TRBJ1-2; D gene uncertain. Germline CDR1 and CDR2: MDHEN and SYDVKM. V was pared by 10 bases and J by 4 bases, with 19 bases between. The CDR3 spans 14 residues. The chain's CDR3 is CAILPGGRIYGYTF. The CDR3 region has the DNA TGTGCCATCCTCCCGGGTGGCCGGATCTATGGCTACACCTTC.

The rearrangement joins TRBV24-1 to TRBJ2-5, with 7 nucleotides matching TRBD1. The CDR3 runs 16 residues. V lost 9 bases to trimming and J lost 0 bases; unmatched junction nucleotides: 12. The germline V gene encodes CDR1 KGHDR and CDR2 SFDVKD. The CDR3 sequence is CATGDSRDTNQETQYF. DNA for the CDR3: TGTGCCACCGGGGACAGCCGTGATACCAACCAAGAGACCCAGTACTTC.

This chain joins TRBV7-9 and TRBJ1-3; D is possibly TRBD1 (6 bases). The CDR3 covers 18 residues. The V gene's germline CDR1 is SEHNR and CDR2 FQNEAQ (reference sequence). The V gene lost 5 bases and the J gene lost 3 bases, with 23 bases spanning the gap. The CDR3 sequence is CASSHLARETTGGNTIYF. Written as DNA, the CDR3 is TGTGCCAGCAGCCATCTCGCCCGGGAAACGACAGGTGGAAACACCATATATTTT.

This clone was picked up one time. The chain uses TRBV4-1 and TRBJ2-7; 7 nucleotides align to TRBD2. Germline V gene sequence: CDR1 MGHRA, CDR2 YSYEKL. The CDR3 has 13 amino acids. V shed 3 bases and J 4 bases; nucleotides not matched to a gene: 3. The CDR3 DNA follows: TGCGCCAGCAGCCACCGACTAGCTTACGAGCAGTACTTC. Protein sequence: CASSHRLAYEQYF.

This clone was detected only once. The rearrangement links TRBV6-5 to TRBJ1-2, with D possibly TRBD1 on 6 matching bases. V lost 5 bases and J 8 bases, leaving 15 bases between the germline ends. There are 13 residues in the CDR3. Germline V gene sequence: CDR1 MNHEY, CDR2 SVGAGI. This CDR3 reads CASSQTTGRGYTF. CDR3 DNA: TGTGCCAGCAGTCAAACTACAGGGAGAGGCTACACCTTC.

This clone was recorded a few times. The chain carries TRBV27 and TRBJ2-2, with TRBD1 identical over 7 bases. Germline loops: CDR1 MNHEY, CDR2 SMNVEV (reference sequence). The CDR3 contains 13 residues. The V segment lost 8 bases and the J segment 5 bases; nucleotides outside the gene matches: 5. This CDR3 reads CASSIQGTGELFF. DNA of the CDR3: TGTGCCAGCTCGATACAGGGGACCGGGGAGCTGTTTTTT.

In this sample, this clone turned up once. The V call is TRBV11-2, the J call TRBJ2-3, with TRBD2 as a possible D gene (5 bases). Trimming took 3 bases from V and 0 from J, leaving 13 bases between them. Per the germline V gene, CDR1 is SGHAT and CDR2 is FQNNGV. The CDR3 covers 16 residues. The CDR3 region is CASSLARTRSTDTQYF. The CDR3 region has the DNA TGTGCCAGCAGCTTGGCCAGGACTCGAAGCACAGATACGCAGTATTTT.

The J gene is TRBJ2-2, the V gene TRBV24-1; the match to TRBD2 covers 7 bases. Germline CDR1 KGHDR, CDR2 SFDVKD. This CDR3 has 15 amino acids. Unmatched junction bases numbered 5, after V lost 5 bases and J lost 3 bases. The CDR3 reads CATSVGGGYTGELFF. Written as DNA, the CDR3 is TGTGCCACCAGTGTTGGCGGGGGTTACACCGGGGAGCTGTTTTTT.

The rearrangement joins TRBV27 to TRBJ2-3, with 8 bases identical to TRBD2. The CDR3 loop spans 12 amino acids. Germline loops: CDR1 MNHEY, CDR2 SMNVEV (reference sequence). Germline trimming cut 7 bases from V and 7 bases from J; bases unmatched to any gene: 4. The DNA for the CDR3 is TGTGCCAGCACGGGGGGGCCAAATACGCAGTATTTT. It specifies CASTGGPNTQYF.